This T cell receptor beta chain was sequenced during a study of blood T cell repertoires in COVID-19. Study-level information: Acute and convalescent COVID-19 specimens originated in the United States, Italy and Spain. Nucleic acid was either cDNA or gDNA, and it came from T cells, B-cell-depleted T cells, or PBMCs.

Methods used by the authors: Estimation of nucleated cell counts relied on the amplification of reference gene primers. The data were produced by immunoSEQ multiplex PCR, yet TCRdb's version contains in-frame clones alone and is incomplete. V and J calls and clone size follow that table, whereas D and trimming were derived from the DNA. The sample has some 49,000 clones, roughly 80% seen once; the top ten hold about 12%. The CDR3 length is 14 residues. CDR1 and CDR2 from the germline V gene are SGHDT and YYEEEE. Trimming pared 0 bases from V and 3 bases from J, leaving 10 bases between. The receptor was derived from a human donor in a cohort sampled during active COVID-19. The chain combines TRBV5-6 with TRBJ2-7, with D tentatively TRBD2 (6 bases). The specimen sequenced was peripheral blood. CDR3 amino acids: CASSLEAGYYEQYF. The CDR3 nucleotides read TGTGCCAGCAGCTTGGAAGCGGGTTACTACGAGCAGTACTTC.